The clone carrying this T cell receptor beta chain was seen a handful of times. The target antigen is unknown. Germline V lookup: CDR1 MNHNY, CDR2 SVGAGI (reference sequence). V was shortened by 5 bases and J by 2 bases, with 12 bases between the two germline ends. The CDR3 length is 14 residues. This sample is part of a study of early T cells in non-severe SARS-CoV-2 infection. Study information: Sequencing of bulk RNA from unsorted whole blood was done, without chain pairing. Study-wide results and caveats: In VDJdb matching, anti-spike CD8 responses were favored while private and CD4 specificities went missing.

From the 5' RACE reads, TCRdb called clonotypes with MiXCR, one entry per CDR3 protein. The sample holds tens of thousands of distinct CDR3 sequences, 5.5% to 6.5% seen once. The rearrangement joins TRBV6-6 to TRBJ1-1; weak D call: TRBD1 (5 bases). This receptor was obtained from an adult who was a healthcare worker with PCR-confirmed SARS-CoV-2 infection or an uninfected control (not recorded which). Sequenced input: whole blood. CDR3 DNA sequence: TGTGCCAGCAGTACGGGAGACAGAAACACTGAAGCTTTCTTT. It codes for CASSTGDRNTEAFF.